Sequencing of this T cell receptor beta chain was carried out in a study of T cells in Graves' hyperthyroidism and ophthalmopathy. About the study: Upon initial diagnosis and before any treatment, peripheral blood was collected.

Uncontrolled infection, other autoimmune disease, pregnancy or lactation disqualified patients from enrolment. Diagnostic decisions used clinical symptoms, serum thyroxine and TRAb, thyroid ultrasound and orbital computed tomography. Findings of the study overall: From stable hyperthyroidism, ophthalmopathy was separated by a 13 V-J model.

The investigators amplified TCR beta CDR3 regions from RNA transcripts. With the HTBI primer set, the TCR CDR3 went through a first round of RT-PCR. In TCRdb, the multiplex PCR reads were re-called with MiXCR into one record per CDR3 protein. The sample consists of hundreds of thousands of distinct CDR3 sequences, 35% to 40% of them appearing once. The CDR3 is 14 amino acids. The germline V gene has CDR1 SGHKS and CDR2 YYEKEE (reference sequence). The V gene lost 5 bases and the J gene lost 4 bases, with 15 bases spanning the gap. This clonotype appeared a few times. No antigen is known for it. The gene calls are TRBV5-5 and TRBJ2-5; TRBD2 might be the D (6 bases). Sequencing used blood. The clonotype comes from a man aged 18 to 30 with Graves' hyperthyroidism. CDR3 DNA sequence: TGTGCCAGCAGACCGACTAGAACGAGAGAGACCCAGTACTTC. Translation gives CASRPTRTRETQYF.